This T cell receptor beta chain is drawn from a study of CD8 T cells in Susac syndrome. Reverse transcription of roughly 0.5 to 1 ug RNA was performed with random hexamers. Across 54 Vbeta and 13 Jbeta, immunoSEQ multiplex PCR amplified TCR beta CDR3. TCRdb processed the immunoSEQ multiplex PCR reads anew with MiXCR; each CDR3 protein has one entry. This sample has around 170,000 distinct CDR3 sequences, with 85% to 95% found just once. CDR1 and CDR2 (germline): SGDLS, YYNGEE. V lost 0 bases to trimming and J lost 0 bases, with 4 bases between them. The CDR3 is 13 residues long. The sample comprised CD8+ T cells from PBMCs. This TCR was recovered from a human donor with multiple sclerosis. The V call is TRBV9, the J call TRBJ2-7; D is unclear. Here the CDR3 DNA reads TGTGCCAGCAGCGTAGCGGACTCCTACGAGCAGTACTTC. The encoded protein is CASSVADSYEQYF.